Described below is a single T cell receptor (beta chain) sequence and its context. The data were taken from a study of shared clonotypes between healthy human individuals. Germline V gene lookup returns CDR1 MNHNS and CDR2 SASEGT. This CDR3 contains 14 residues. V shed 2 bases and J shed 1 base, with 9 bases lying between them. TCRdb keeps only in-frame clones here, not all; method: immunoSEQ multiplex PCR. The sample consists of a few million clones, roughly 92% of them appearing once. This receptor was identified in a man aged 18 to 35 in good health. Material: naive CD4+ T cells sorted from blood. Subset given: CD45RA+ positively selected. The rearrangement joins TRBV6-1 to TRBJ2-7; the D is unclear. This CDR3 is CASSEQTQSYEQYF. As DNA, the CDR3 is TGTGCCAGCAGTGAACAGACACAGTCCTACGAGCAGTACTTC.